This T cell receptor (beta chain) was recorded in a study of Ad26.COV2.S vaccination and SARS-CoV-2 variants. Study-wide points: Placebo recipients and vaccine recipients were similar in non-spike TCR breadth.

Germline-derived CDR1 and CDR2 are MNHEY and SVGAGI. V lost 8 bases and J lost 5; bases outside the gene matches: 11. The CDR3 covers 15 residues. Data came from immunoSEQ multiplex PCR; TCRdb stores just in-frame clones and leaves some out. The data contain approximately 300,000 clones, about 86% of them singletons. With respect to this clone: As yet, its antigen is unknown.

The treatment was: approximately 18 received Ad26.COV2.S at low or high dose, single or two shots; about five received placebo; per-sample allocation not given. The investigators took samples on day 63 after the first vaccine or placebo injection. The sequence was obtained from a person aged 18-60 years who received the Ad26.COV2.S COVID-19 vaccine or a placebo. The chain has TRBV6-5 and TRBJ2-3; 9 nucleotides line up with TRBD2. Sequenced here: peripheral blood, sampled in a trial of Ad26.COV2.S vaccine versus placebo. The chain's CDR3 is CASREATSGGDTQYF. The CDR3, as DNA: TGTGCCAGCCGGGAGGCGACTAGCGGCGGAGATACGCAGTATTTT.